In its sample, the clone carrying this TCR beta chain was seen a few times. What it binds is not known. This specimen belongs to a study of T cells in localized non-small cell lung cancer. Whole-study findings and limits: Uninvolved adjacent lung showed higher T cell clonality than tumor. The tumor had only one region sequenced, so heterogeneity remains possible. Higher adjacent-lung clonality was associated with shorter survival. Appearance in adjacent lung was seen for a median approximately 60 of the top 100 tumor clones.

The CDR3 sequence is 16 residues long. Germline assignment: CDR1 SGHTA and CDR2 FQGNSA. V was clipped by 5 bases and J by 6 bases, with 21 bases between them. The table came from immunoSEQ multiplex PCR; TCRdb's copy has only in-frame clones and leaves some out. The data show thousands of clones, 25% to 35% seen once. The source is a woman aged 40-69 years with stage III lung adenocarcinoma. The sequencing here drew on lung tumor tissue, taken before any cancer treatment. The chain is built from TRBV7-2 and TRBJ2-3; D is possibly TRBD2 (6 bases). CDR3 sequence reads: CASSRGLNSRGDTQYF. As DNA, the CDR3 is TGTGCCAGCAGCCGGGGACTCAACTCCCGGGGCGATACGCAGTATTTT.